There are a few counts of the clone carrying this TCR beta chain. Antigen: not known. The data belong to a study of molecular identifiers for immune sequencing clone quantification. Background on the study: Four of five RNA aliquots from approximately 20,000 or 98,000 naive CD8 T cells were sequenced.

The CDR3 length is 14 residues. V shed 1 base, J shed 4 bases, and the junction held 3 bases outside the gene matches. Germline-derived CDR1 and CDR2 are SNHLY and FYNNEI. Study outcomes and limitations: Sharing of a barcode by identical TCR molecules could cause highly expanded clone sizes to be underestimated.

TCRdb itself ran the PCR reads through MiXCR, one entry per CDR3 protein. The sample holds 300,000 to 400,000 distinct CDR3 sequences; about 22% are singletons and the top ten take about 0.74%. The chain has TRBV2 and TRBJ2-7; TRBD2 matches 8 bases. The receptor comes from a human donor in good health. Some libraries in this study had Jurkat cell RNA spiked in. The source material was naive CD8+ T cells from blood, with Jurkat cell RNA spiked in. Subset: FACS-sorted CD8+CD4-CCR7+CD45RA+ naive T cells. For the CDR3, the DNA is TGTGCCAGCAGTGAAGATAGCGGGGTATACGAGCAGTACTTC. Amino acid sequence: CASSEDSGVYEQYF.